The 3 T cell receptor beta chains below all came from one sample that was sequenced in a study of T cell responses to AZD1222 COVID-19 vaccine. Using immunoSEQ multiplex PCR, the repertoire was profiled, and TCRdb retains in-frame clones only, with some absent. Among about 78,000 clones listed, roughly 85% were seen once. This sample comprised peripheral blood, obtained on day 0 of AZD1222 vaccination. These receptors all stem from an adult in good health.

The chain carries TRBV9 and TRBJ1-5, with TRBD1 matching 7 bases. CDR1 and CDR2 (germline): SGDLS, YYNGEE. The CDR3 has 15 residues. J gave up 6 bases and V 3 bases, and 9 bases lay outside the gene matches. The CDR3 DNA reads as TGTGCCAGCAGCGCGGGAACAGGGGTTGGTCAGCCCCAGCATTTT. It is translated as CASSAGTGVGQPQHF.

The rearrangement uses TRBV6-2 or TRBV6-3 and TRBJ2-7, with 7 positions matching TRBD1. The CDR3 covers 14 residues. Per germline, CDR1 MNHEY and CDR2 SVGEGT. Losses at the gene ends were 5 bases for V and 6 bases for J; bases not matched to a gene: 10. CDR3 DNA: TGTGCCAGCAGTCGACGACAGGGTAGGGTCGAGCAGTACTTC. Its protein is CASSRRQGRVEQYF.

The chain has TRBV18 and TRBJ2-7; D is uncertain. CDR1 and CDR2 (germline): KGHSH, LQKENI. V lost 1 base and J lost 5, with 6 bases in between. There are 12 residues in the CDR3. In DNA, the CDR3 is TGTGCCAGCTCACCACGGCTAAACGAGCAGTACTTC. Translating it yields CASSPRLNEQYF.